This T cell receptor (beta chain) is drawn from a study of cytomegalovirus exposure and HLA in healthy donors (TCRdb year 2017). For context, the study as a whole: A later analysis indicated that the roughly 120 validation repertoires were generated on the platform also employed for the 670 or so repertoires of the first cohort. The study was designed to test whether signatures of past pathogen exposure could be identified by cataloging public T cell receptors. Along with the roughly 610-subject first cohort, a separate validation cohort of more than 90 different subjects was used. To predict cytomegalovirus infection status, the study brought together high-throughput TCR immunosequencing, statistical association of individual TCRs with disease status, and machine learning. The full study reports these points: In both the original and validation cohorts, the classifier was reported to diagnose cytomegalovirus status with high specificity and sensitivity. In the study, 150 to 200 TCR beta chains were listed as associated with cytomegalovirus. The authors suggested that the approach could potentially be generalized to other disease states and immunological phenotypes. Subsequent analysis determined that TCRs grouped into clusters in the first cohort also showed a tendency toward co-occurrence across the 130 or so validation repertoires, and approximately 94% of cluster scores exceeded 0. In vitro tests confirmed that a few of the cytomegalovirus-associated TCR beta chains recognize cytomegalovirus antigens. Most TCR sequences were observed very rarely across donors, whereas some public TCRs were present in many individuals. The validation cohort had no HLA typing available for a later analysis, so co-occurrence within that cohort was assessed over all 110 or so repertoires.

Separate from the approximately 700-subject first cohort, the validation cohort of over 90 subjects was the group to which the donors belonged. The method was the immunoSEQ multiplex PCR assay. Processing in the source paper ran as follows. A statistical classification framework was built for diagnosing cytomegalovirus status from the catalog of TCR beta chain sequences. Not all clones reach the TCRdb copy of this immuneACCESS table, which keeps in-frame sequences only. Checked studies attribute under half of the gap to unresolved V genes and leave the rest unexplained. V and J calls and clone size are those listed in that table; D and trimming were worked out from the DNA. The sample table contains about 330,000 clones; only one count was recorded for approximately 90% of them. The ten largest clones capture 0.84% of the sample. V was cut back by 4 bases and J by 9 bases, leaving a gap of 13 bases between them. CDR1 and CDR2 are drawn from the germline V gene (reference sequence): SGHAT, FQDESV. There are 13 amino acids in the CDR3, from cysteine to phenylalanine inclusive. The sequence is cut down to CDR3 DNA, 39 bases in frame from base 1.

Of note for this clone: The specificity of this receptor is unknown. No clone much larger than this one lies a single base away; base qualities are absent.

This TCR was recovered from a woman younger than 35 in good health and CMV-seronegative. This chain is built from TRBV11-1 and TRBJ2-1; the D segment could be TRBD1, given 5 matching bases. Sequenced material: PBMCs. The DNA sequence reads TGTGCCAGCAGCTCCCTAGGGGCCCTTGAGCAGTTCTTC. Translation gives CASSSLGALEQFF.